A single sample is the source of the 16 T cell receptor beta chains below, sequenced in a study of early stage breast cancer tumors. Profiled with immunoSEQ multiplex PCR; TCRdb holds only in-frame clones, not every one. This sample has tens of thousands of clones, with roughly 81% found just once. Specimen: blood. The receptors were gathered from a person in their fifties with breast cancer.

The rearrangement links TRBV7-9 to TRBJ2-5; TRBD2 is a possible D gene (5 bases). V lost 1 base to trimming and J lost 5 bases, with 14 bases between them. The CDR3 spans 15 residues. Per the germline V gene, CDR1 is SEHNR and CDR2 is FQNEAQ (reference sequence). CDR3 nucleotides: TGTGCCAGCAGCTTAGATGCTGGGAGTCGGGAGACCCAGTACTTC. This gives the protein CASSLDAGSRETQYF.

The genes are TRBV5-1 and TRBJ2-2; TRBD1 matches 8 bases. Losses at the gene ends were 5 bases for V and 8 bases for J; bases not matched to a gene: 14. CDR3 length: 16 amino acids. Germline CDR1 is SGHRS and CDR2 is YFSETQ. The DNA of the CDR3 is TGCGCCAGCAGGGCCGGGACAGGTCCCTCAAGGGGGGAGCTGTTTTTT. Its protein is CASRAGTGPSRGELFF.

The DNA of the CDR3 is TGTGCCAGCAGGACCATCGGACACCAGCGGACTGAAGCTTTCTTT. Translating gives CASRTIGHQRTEAFF. V gene TRBV27 combines with J gene TRBJ1-1, with D tentatively TRBD1 (5 bases). The CDR3 runs to 15 residues. Germline assignment: CDR1 MNHEY and CDR2 SMNVEV (reference sequence). Deletions cut 6 bases from V and 5 bases from J, with 19 bases between.

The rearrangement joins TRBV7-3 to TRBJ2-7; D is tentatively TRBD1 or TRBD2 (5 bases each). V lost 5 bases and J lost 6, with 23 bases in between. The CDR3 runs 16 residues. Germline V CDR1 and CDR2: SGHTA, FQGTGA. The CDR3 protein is CASSPYRDGFSGEQYF. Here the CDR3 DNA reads TGTGCCAGCAGCCCTTACCGGGACGGATTTTCTGGCGAGCAGTACTTC.

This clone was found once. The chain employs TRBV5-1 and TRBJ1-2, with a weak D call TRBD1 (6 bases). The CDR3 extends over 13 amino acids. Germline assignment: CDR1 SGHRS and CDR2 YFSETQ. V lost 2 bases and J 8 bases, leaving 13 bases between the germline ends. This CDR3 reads CASSLHRDGGYTF. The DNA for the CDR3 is TGCGCCAGCAGCTTACACAGGGACGGAGGCTACACCTTC.

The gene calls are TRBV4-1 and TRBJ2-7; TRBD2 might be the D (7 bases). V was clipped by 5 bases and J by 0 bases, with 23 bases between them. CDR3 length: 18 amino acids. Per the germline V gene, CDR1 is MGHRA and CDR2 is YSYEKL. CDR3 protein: CASSSPRGAGEPSYEQYF. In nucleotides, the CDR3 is TGCGCCAGCAGCTCACCCCGGGGGGCGGGAGAGCCCTCCTACGAGCAGTACTTC.

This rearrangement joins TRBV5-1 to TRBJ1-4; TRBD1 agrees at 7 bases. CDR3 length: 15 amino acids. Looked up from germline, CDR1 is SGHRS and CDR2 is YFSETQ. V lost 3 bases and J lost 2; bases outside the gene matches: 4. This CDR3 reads CASSSLQGTNEKLFF. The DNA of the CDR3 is TGCGCCAGCAGCTCCTTACAGGGGACTAATGAAAAACTGTTTTTT.

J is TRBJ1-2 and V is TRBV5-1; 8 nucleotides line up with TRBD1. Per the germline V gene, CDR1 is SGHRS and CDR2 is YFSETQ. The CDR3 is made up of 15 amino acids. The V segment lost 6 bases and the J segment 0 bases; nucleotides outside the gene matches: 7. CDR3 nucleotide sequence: TGCGCCAGCACCTTAGACAGGGGAGCTAACTATGGCTACACCTTC. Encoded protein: CASTLDRGANYGYTF.

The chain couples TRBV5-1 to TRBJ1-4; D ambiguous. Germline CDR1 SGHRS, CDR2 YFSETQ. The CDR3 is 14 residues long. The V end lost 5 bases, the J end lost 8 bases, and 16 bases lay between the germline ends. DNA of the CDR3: TGCGCCAGCAGGGAGACCACCAGCGGGGAAAAACTGTTTTTT. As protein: CASRETTSGEKLFF.

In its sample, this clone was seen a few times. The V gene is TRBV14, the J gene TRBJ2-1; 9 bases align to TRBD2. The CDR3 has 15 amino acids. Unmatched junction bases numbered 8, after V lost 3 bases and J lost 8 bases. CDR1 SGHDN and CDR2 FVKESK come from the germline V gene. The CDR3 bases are TGTGCCAGCAGCCAGCTTAGCGGGAGATCCCATGAGCAGTTCTTC. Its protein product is CASSQLSGRSHEQFF.

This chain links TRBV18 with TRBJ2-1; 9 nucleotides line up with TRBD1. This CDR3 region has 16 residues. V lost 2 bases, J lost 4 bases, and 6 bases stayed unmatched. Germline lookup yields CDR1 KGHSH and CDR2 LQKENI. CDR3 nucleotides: TGTGCCAGCTCACCAAATGGACAGGGGTCGTACAATGAGCAGTTCTTC. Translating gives CASSPNGQGSYNEQFF.

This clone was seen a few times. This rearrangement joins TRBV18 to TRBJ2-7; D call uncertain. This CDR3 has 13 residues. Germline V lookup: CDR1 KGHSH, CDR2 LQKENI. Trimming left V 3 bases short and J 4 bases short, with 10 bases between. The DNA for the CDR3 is TGTGCCAGCTCACCTGGCGGAGTTTACGAGCAGTACTTC. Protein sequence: CASSPGGVYEQYF.

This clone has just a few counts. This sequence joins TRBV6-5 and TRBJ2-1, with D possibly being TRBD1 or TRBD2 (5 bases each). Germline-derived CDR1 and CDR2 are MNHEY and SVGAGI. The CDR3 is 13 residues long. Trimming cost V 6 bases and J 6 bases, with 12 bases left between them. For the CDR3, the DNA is TGTGCCAGCAGCCAAGGGACCCTCAATGAGCAGTTCTTC. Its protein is CASSQGTLNEQFF.

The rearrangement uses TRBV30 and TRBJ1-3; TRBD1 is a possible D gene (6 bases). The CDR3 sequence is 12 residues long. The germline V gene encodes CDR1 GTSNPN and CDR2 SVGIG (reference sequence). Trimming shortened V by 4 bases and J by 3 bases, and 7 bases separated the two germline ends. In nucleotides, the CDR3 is TGTGCCTGGAAGGGGGTTGGAAACACCATATATTTT. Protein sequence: CAWKGVGNTIYF.

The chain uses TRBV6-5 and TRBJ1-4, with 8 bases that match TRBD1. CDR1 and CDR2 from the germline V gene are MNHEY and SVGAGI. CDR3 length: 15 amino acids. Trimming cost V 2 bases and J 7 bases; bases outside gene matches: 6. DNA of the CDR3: TGTGCCAGCAGTTACACGACAGGGGCGGGTGAAAAACTGTTTTTT. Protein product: CASSYTTGAGEKLFF.

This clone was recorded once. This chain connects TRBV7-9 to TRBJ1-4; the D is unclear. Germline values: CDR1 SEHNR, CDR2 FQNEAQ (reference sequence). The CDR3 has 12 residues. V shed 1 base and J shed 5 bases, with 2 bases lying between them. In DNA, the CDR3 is TGTGCCAGCAGCTTAGACAATGAAAAACTGTTTTTT. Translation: CASSLDNEKLFF. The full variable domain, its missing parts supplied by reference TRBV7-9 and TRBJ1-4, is DTGVSQNPRHKITKRGQNVTFRCDPISEHNRLYWYRQTLGQGPEFLTYFQNEAQLEKSRLLSDRFSAERPKGSFSTLEIQRTEQGDSAMYLCASSLDNEKLFFGSGTQLSVL.